Listed below are T cell receptor beta chains from one sample, sequenced in a study of cytomegalovirus exposure and HLA in healthy donors. Repertoires were generated with immunoSEQ multiplex PCR, while TCRdb's copy carries only in-frame clones and drops some. The sample contains under 150,000 clones, approximately 85% of which appear only once. Sequenced sample: PBMCs. These receptors all come from a boy between 5 and 17 years old in good health and CMV-seronegative. Both conserved end residues are trimmed from each CDR3. Fields, in order: CDR3 protein, D gene, V gene, J gene. D genes are given only for firm matches.

cdr3_aa: ASSYSAGPYEQY
d_call: -
v_call: TRBV6-5
j_call: TRBJ2-7

cdr3_aa: ASSLGRNGANVLT
d_call: -
v_call: TRBV11-3
j_call: TRBJ2-6

cdr3_aa: ATSRVTGSGGTIYEQY
d_call: TRBD2
v_call: TRBV15
j_call: TRBJ2-7

cdr3_aa: SVGLAGSNEQF
d_call: TRBD2
v_call: TRBV29-1
j_call: TRBJ2-1

cdr3_aa: SVEGRNYEQY
d_call: -
v_call: TRBV29-1
j_call: -

cdr3_aa: ASSLVWRPDTQY
d_call: -
v_call: TRBV5-1
j_call: TRBJ2-3

cdr3_aa: ASSLTGNTEAF
d_call: -
v_call: TRBV5-4
j_call: TRBJ1-1

cdr3_aa: ASSPSGAGNTIY
d_call: -
v_call: TRBV19
j_call: TRBJ1-3

cdr3_aa: ASSTLGLAGNEQY
d_call: TRBD2
v_call: TRBV4-1
j_call: TRBJ2-7

cdr3_aa: ASYPGTEAF
d_call: -
v_call: TRBV2
j_call: TRBJ1-1

cdr3_aa: ASSMERGQGYISYGYT
d_call: TRBD1
v_call: TRBV4-3
j_call: TRBJ1-2

cdr3_aa: ASSKTDGGYT
d_call: -
v_call: TRBV9
j_call: TRBJ1-2

cdr3_aa: ASSETGGSASPLH
d_call: TRBD1
v_call: TRBV7-8
j_call: TRBJ1-6

cdr3_aa: ASSPGTLQETQY
d_call: -
v_call: TRBV7-3
j_call: TRBJ2-5

cdr3_aa: ASSLGGYNEQF
d_call: -
v_call: TRBV5-1
j_call: TRBJ2-1

cdr3_aa: ASSQSSGSGTGELF
d_call: TRBD2
v_call: TRBV9
j_call: TRBJ2-2

cdr3_aa: ASDRQGNTEAF
d_call: TRBD1
v_call: TRBV7-9
j_call: TRBJ1-1

cdr3_aa: ASRSWGSHQPQH
d_call: -
v_call: TRBV19
j_call: TRBJ1-5

cdr3_aa: ASSKGLAPDTQY
d_call: -
v_call: TRBV21-1
j_call: TRBJ2-3

cdr3_aa: ASSNTGVPSYEQY
d_call: TRBD1
v_call: TRBV9
j_call: -

cdr3_aa: ASSQEVVAGAQF
d_call: -
v_call: TRBV4-3
j_call: TRBJ2-1

cdr3_aa: ASRSQGAVDEKLF
d_call: TRBD1
v_call: TRBV2
j_call: TRBJ1-4

cdr3_aa: ASSLRTGGTDTQY
d_call: TRBD1
v_call: TRBV5-4
j_call: TRBJ2-3

cdr3_aa: AWSSSGLAGDSTDTQY
d_call: TRBD2
v_call: TRBV30
j_call: TRBJ2-3

cdr3_aa: ASSVGGANQPQH
d_call: -
v_call: TRBV9
j_call: TRBJ1-5

cdr3_aa: ASSPIGSQGEQF
d_call: -
v_call: TRBV18
j_call: TRBJ2-1

cdr3_aa: ATKSDSYNSPLH
d_call: -
v_call: TRBV15
j_call: TRBJ1-6

cdr3_aa: ASSHGTSGGVTDTQY
d_call: TRBD2
v_call: TRBV4-1
j_call: TRBJ2-3

cdr3_aa: AGFDRGRIGELF
d_call: TRBD1
v_call: TRBV7-9
j_call: TRBJ2-2

cdr3_aa: ASSATTNEKLF
d_call: -
v_call: TRBV9
j_call: TRBJ1-4

cdr3_aa: ASSGTGTDTQY
d_call: -
v_call: TRBV9
j_call: TRBJ2-3

cdr3_aa: ASSPMTGGHYEQF
d_call: TRBD2
v_call: TRBV7-3
j_call: TRBJ2-1

cdr3_aa: ASSQDIGTSGTNEQF
d_call: TRBD2
v_call: TRBV4-1
j_call: TRBJ2-1

cdr3_aa: ASSRPVERGYEQY
d_call: -
v_call: TRBV6-6
j_call: -

cdr3_aa: AWSLLISRGGYT
d_call: -
v_call: TRBV30
j_call: TRBJ1-2

cdr3_aa: ASSSGLGWETQY
d_call: TRBD2
v_call: TRBV7-2
j_call: TRBJ2-5

cdr3_aa: ASSLAGADTQY
d_call: TRBD2
v_call: TRBV5-6
j_call: TRBJ2-3

cdr3_aa: ASTDRGATGELF
d_call: TRBD1
v_call: TRBV5-1
j_call: TRBJ2-2

cdr3_aa: ASSLVLAGDTGELF
d_call: TRBD2
v_call: TRBV13
j_call: TRBJ2-2

cdr3_aa: ASSRASGRRGSTDTQY
d_call: TRBD2
v_call: TRBV7-2
j_call: TRBJ2-3

cdr3_aa: ASSYGLAGEQY
d_call: TRBD2
v_call: TRBV6-5
j_call: TRBJ2-7

cdr3_aa: ASSTGQMNTEAF
d_call: -
v_call: TRBV7-2
j_call: TRBJ1-1